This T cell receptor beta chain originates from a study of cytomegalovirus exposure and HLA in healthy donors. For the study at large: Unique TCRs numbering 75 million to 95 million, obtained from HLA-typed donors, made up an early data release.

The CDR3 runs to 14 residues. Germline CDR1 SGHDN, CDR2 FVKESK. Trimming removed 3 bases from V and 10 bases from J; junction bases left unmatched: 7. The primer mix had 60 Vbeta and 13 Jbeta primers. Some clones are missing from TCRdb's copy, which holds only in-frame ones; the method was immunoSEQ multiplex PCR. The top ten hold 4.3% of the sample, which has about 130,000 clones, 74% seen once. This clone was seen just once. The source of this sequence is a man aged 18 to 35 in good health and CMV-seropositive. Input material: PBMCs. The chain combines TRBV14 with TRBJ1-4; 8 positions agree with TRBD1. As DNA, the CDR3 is TGTGCCAGCAGCCAGGAGCAGGGGGCGAGAAAACTGTTTTTT. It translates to CASSQEQGARKLFF.